This entry lists 6 T cell receptor beta chains sequenced from one sample in a study of cytomegalovirus exposure and HLA in healthy donors. PCR was performed using 60 Vbeta and 13 Jbeta primers. Sequencing used immunoSEQ multiplex PCR; TCRdb keeps in-frame clones, though not all of them. The table records some 140,000 clones, 75% to 90% of them present only once. The sequencing sample was made of PBMCs. All receptors derive from a man between 40 and 49 years old in good health and CMV-seronegative.

DNA of the CDR3: TGCGCCAGCAGCTTGGCAGGGCAGGAGAAGCCTAACTATGGCTACACCTTC. Translating it yields CASSLAGQEKPNYGYTF. The rearrangement joins TRBV5-1 to TRBJ1-2, with D possibly being TRBD1 (5 bases). The CDR3 is made up of 17 amino acids. CDR1 is SGHRS and CDR2 is YFSETQ in the germline V gene. Trimming pared 0 bases from V and 0 bases from J, leaving 15 bases between. Based on the CDR3 plus reference TRBV5-1 and TRBJ1-2, the full variable domain is KAGVTQTPRYLIKTRGQQVTLSCSPISGHRSVSWYQQTPGQGLQFLFEYFSETQRNKGNFPGRFSGRQFSNSRSEMNVSTLELGDSALYLCASSLAGQEKPNYGYTFGSGTRLTVV.

The chain links TRBV11-2 to TRBJ2-1, with TRBD2 identical over 9 bases. Germline V lookup: CDR1 SGHAT, CDR2 FQNNGV. The CDR3 loop spans 15 amino acids. Trimming removed 5 bases from V and 2 bases from J; junction bases left unmatched: 4. CDR3 in DNA: TGTGCCAGCAGCCGTAGCGGGAGCACCTACAATGAGCAGTTCTTC. It encodes CASSRSGSTYNEQFF.

The chain employs TRBV6-5 and TRBJ1-2; TRBD1 matches 7 bases. V shed 5 bases and J 6 bases; nucleotides not matched to a gene: 6. The CDR3 sequence is 13 residues long. The germline CDR1 and CDR2 sequences are MNHEY and SVGAGI. CDR3 sequence reads: CASSTTGAHGYTF. The CDR3 nucleotides are TGTGCCAGCAGTACAACAGGGGCGCATGGCTACACCTTC.

The chain employs TRBV7-3 and TRBJ2-2; 15 bases line up with TRBD2. The length of the CDR3 is 17 residues. V trimming: 6 bases; J trimming: 4 bases; junction bases outside the gene matches: 6. Germline V gene data show CDR1 as SGHTA and CDR2 as FQGTGA. The CDR3 region is CASSPGLAGGGTGELFF. The CDR3 DNA follows: TGTGCCAGCAGTCCCGGACTAGCGGGAGGGGGCACCGGGGAGCTGTTTTTT.

The chain recombines TRBV4-3 with TRBJ2-7; 10 bases fit TRBD2. CDR1 and CDR2 from the germline V gene are LGHNA and YSLEER. V lost 0 bases, J lost 0 bases, and 2 bases stayed unmatched. This CDR3 spans 16 amino acids. The CDR3 loop reads CASSQETSGPSYEQYF. CDR3 in DNA: TGCGCCAGCAGCCAAGAGACTAGCGGGCCCTCCTACGAGCAGTACTTC.

The chain joins TRBV6-1 to TRBJ1-2, with a tentative D call TRBD1 (5 bases). V dropped 5 bases and J dropped 6 bases, with 10 bases sitting between them. The CDR3 has 12 amino acids. Germline V lookup: CDR1 MNHNS, CDR2 SASEGT. CDR3 bases: TGTGCCAGCAGTAACCCGACAGATGGCTACACCTTC. Residues: CASSNPTDGYTF.